Here is one TCR beta chain with its context. No antigen is known for it. Base qualities are not provided; no much larger clone lies one nucleotide away. Genomic DNA was isolated using the Qiagen DNeasy kit from unsorted PBMCs as well as from negatively selected CD4+ and CD8+ fractions. TCR beta CDR3 regions were subjected to amplification by immunoSEQ multiplex PCR with primers that anneal to V and J segments. A synthetic immune receptor repertoire was used to minimize amplification bias, and remaining bias was computationally removed after sequencing. For the original study's pipeline: Custom Python scripts were used to quantify repertoire diversity as the Shannon entropy index. The unsorted, CD4+ and CD8+ repertoires were each analyzed separately, with the exception of combined analyses, where CD4+ and CD8+ sequences were merged in silico. A clone was considered expanded if an increase in frequency of at least 2-fold after treatment relative to C1D1 was found, and a pseudocount of 0.5 was applied to clones undetected at baseline. Singleton clones were defined as clones with 0 or 1 copy at C1D1, and non-singleton clones were defined as clones with 2 or more copies. Clones expanded in unsorted samples were annotated as CD4+, CD8+ or unknown by matching protein sequences in sorted samples from the same patient. Diversity changes from C1D1 to C4D1 were tested in paired samples using Wilcoxon tests. TCRdb took over this immuneACCESS table, retaining in-frame rearrangements with V and J assigned. Such tables are incomplete; in checked studies, under half of the missing clones stem from an unresolved V gene, and the remainder is unexplained. The V and J calls and clone size come from that table; D and trimming were worked out from the DNA. This sample gives 20,000 to 30,000 clones in total; around 80% of them show up just once. The ten largest clones add up to 8% of the sample.

From the cysteine up to the phenylalanine, the CDR3 has a length of 12 residues. This entry keeps only the CDR3 DNA: 36 bases, framed from base 1. From a lookup of the germline V gene, CDR1 and CDR2 are SGHTA and FQGNSA. V loses 1 base, J loses 13 bases, and the germline ends lie 11 bases apart. The sample is drawn from a study of PD-1 blockade in classical Hodgkin lymphoma (dated by TCRdb to about 2020). For the study in its entirety: Nivolumab dosing was 3 mg/kg intravenously every 2 weeks, continuing until either disease progression or unacceptable toxicity. A peripheral blood immune signature of response to PD-1 blockade in classical Hodgkin lymphoma was defined using TCR beta sequencing and CyTOF. General study outcomes and caveats: Only a single clinical trial cohort was studied, and what caused the repertoire differences, possibly disease activity or prior therapy, remained undefined. By C4D1, a significant rise was seen in CD4+ TCR diversity but not in CD8+ TCR diversity (p=0.0027 vs p=0.16), and the rise was most apparent among complete responders (p=0.02). Baseline TCR diversity was reported to be lower in newly diagnosed patients than in healthy donors, and even lower in relapsed/refractory patients. Diversity was lower in patients who began nivolumab less than 1 year after ASCT, so these patients were left out of later analyses to avoid confounding by immune reconstitution. Among trial patients, those achieving complete response had baseline diversity similar to that of newly diagnosed patients, while diversity was significantly lower in partial responders and progressors.

Per the publication, the time point label means: cycle 2 day 1 (C2D1) of nivolumab. Relapse after autologous stem cell transplantation had occurred in all trial patients, and cohorts A, B and C were distinguished by prior brentuximab vedotin exposure. The trial cohort was composed of about 53 patients with relapsed/refractory classical Hodgkin lymphoma, for whom complete response, partial response or progressive disease was recorded as best overall response. Trial patients were treated with single-agent nivolumab in the multi-cohort phase II CheckMate 205 trial. An independent review committee assessed best overall response by applying the 2007 International Working Group response criteria. Trial PBMCs were collected immediately before nivolumab initiation (C1D1) and during therapy at cycle 2 day 1 and cycle 4 day 1. Peripheral blood was collected in 8 mL Vacutainer Cell Preparation Tubes, from which PBMCs were isolated by centrifugation and then cryopreserved.

The V and J segments used are TRBV7-2 and TRBJ2-4, with no confident D gene call. The receptor was isolated from a human donor with classical Hodgkin lymphoma. Material: peripheral blood mononuclear cells (PBMCs), obtained before the second cycle of nivolumab. The CDR3 here reads CASSLGSRPQYF. The DNA is as follows: TGTGCCAGCAGCTTAGGCTCGCGACCGCAGTACTTC.